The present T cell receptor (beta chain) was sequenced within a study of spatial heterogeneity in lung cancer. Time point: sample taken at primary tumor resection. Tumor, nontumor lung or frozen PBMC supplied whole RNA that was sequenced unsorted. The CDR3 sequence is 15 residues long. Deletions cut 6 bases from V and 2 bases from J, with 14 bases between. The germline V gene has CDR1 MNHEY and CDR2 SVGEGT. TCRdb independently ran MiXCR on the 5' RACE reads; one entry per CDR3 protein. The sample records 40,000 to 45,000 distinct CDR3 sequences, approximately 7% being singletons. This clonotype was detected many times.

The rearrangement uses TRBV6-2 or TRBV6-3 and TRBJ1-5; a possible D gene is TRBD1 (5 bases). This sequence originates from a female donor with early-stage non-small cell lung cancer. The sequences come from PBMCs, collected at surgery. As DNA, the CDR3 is TGTGCCAGCAGGGGCAGGGTAGCAGGCAATCAGCCCCAGCATTTT. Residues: CASRGRVAGNQPQHF.